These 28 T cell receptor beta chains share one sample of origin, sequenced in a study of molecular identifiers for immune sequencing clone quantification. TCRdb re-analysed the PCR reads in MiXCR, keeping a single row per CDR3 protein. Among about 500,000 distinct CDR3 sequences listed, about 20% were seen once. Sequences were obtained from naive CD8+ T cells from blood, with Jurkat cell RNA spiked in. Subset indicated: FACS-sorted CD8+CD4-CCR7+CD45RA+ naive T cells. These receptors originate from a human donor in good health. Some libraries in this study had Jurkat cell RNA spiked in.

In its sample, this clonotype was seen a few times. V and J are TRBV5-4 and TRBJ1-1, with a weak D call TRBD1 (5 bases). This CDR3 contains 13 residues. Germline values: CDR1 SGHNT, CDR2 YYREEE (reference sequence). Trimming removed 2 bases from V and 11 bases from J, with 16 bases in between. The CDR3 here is CASSLGVAGDAFF. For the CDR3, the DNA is TGTGCCAGCAGCTTAGGGGTAGCGGGTGACGCTTTCTTT.

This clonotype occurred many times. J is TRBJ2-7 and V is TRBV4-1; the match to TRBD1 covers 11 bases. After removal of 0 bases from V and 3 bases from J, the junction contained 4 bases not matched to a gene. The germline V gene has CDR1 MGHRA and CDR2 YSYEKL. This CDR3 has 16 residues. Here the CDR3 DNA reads TGCGCCAGCAGCCAAGATTCGGGGACAGGGGGCTACGAGCAGTACTTC. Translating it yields CASSQDSGTGGYEQYF.

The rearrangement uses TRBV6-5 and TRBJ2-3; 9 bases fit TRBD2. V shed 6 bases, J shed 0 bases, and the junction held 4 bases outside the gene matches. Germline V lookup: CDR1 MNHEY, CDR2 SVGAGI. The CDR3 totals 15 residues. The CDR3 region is CASSQSGRSTDTQYF. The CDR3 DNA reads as TGTGCCAGCAGCCAGAGCGGGAGGAGCACAGATACGCAGTATTTT.

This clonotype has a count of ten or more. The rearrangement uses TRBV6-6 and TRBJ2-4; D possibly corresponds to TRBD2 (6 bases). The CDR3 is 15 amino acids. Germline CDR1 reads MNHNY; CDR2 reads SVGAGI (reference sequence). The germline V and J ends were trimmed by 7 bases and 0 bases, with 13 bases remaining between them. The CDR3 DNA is TGTGCCAGCATTGGGGAGGAATTAGCCAAAAACATTCAGTACTTC. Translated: CASIGEELAKNIQYF.

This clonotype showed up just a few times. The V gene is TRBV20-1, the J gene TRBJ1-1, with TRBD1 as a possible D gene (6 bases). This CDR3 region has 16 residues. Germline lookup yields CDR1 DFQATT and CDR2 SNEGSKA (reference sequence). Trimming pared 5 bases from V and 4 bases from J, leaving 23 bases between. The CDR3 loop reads CSASDQGVGGGTEAFF. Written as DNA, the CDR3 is TGCAGTGCTTCGGACCAGGGCGTCGGGGGCGGCACTGAAGCTTTCTTT.

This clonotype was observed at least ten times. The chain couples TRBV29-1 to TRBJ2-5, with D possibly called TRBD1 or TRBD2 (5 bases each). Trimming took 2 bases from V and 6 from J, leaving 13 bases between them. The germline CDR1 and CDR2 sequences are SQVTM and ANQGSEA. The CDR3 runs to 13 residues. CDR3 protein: CSVEFGQGQTQYF. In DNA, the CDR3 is TGCAGCGTTGAATTTGGTCAGGGACAGACCCAGTACTTC. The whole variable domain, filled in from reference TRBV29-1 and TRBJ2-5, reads SAVISQKPSRDICQRGTSLTIQCQVDSQVTMMFWYRQQPGQSLTLIATANQGSEATYESGFVIDKFPISRPNLTFSTLTVSNMSPEDSSIYLCSVEFGQGQTQYFGPGTRLLVL.

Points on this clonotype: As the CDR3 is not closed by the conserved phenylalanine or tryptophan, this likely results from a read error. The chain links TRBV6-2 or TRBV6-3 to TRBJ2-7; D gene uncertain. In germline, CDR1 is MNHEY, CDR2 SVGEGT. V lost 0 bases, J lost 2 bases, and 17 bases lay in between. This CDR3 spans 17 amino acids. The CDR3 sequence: CASSYSPSWSRAYEQYL. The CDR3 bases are TGTGCCAGCAGTTACTCGCCCAGCTGGAGCCGGGCCTACGAGCAGTACCTC.

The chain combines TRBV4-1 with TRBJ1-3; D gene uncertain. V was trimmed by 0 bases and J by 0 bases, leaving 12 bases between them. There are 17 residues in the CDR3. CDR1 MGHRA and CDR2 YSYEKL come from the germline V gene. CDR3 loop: CASSQEASLYSGNTIYF. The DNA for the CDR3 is TGCGCCAGCAGCCAAGAGGCCAGTCTATACTCTGGAAACACCATATATTTT.

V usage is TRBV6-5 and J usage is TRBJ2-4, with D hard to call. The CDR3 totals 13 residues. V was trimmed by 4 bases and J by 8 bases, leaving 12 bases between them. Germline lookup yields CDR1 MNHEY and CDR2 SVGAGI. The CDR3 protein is CASSSFTLDIQYF. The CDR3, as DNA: TGTGCCAGCAGTTCCTTTACATTGGACATTCAGTACTTC.

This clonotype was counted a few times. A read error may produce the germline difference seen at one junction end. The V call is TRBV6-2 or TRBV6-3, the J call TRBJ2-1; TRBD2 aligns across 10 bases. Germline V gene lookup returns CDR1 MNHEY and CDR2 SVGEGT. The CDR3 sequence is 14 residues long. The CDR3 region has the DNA TGCGCCACCACCAAGCGGGAGGGGTACAATGAGCAGTTCTTC. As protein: CATTKREGYNEQFF.

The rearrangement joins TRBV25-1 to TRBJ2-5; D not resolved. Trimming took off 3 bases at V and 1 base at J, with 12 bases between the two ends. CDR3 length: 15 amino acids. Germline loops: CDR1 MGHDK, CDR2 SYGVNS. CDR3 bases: TGTGCCAGCAGTGATTTAGTAAGCAGCCAAGAGACCCAGTACTTC. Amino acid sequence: CASSDLVSSQETQYF. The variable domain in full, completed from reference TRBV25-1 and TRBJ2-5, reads EADIYQTPRYLVIGTGKKITLECSQTMGHDKMYWYQQDPGMELHLIHYSYGVNSTEKGDLSSESTVSRIRTEHFPLTLESARPSHTSQYLCASSDLVSSQETQYFGPGTRLLVL.

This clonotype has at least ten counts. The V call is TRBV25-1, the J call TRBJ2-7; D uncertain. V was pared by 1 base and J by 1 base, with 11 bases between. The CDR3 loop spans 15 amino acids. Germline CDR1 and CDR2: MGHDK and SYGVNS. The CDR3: CASSELIGGSYEQYF. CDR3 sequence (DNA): TGTGCCAGCAGTGAATTGATCGGTGGGTCCTACGAGCAGTACTTC.

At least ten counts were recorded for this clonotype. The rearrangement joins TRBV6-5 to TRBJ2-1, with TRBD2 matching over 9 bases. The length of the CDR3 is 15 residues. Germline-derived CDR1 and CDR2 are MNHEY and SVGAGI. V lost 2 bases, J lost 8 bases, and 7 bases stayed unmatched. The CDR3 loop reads CASSYPRGGGDEQFF. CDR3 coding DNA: TGTGCCAGCAGTTACCCGCGGGGGGGCGGGGATGAGCAGTTCTTC.

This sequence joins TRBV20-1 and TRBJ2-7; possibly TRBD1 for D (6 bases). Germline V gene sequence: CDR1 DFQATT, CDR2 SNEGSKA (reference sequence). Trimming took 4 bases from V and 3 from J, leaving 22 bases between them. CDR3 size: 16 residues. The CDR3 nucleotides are TGCAGTGCTAACGGCAGGGGCGTACTCCCAATCTACGAGCAGTACTTC. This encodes CSANGRGVLPIYEQYF.

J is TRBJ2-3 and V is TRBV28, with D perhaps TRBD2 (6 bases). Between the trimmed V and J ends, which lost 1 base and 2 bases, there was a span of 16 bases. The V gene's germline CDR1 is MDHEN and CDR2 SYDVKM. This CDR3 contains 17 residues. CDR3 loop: CASSLLSGPGDTDTQYF. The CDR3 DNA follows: TGTGCCAGCAGTTTATTATCTGGACCGGGGGACACAGATACGCAGTATTTT.

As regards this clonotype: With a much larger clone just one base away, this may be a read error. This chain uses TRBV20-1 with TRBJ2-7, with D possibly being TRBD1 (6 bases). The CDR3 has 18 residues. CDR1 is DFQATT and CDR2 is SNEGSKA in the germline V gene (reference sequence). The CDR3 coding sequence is TGCAATGCTAGAGTCCCGGGACATAGGCCGGGGAGCTCCTACGAGCAGTACTTC. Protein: CNARVPGHRPGSSYEQYF.

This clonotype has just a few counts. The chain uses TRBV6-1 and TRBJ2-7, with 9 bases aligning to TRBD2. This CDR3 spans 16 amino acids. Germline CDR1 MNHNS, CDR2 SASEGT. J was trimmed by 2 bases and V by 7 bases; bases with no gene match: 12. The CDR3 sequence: CASIASGTLRPYEQYF. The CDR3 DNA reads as TGTGCCAGCATTGCTAGCGGGACTCTAAGGCCCTACGAGCAGTACTTC.

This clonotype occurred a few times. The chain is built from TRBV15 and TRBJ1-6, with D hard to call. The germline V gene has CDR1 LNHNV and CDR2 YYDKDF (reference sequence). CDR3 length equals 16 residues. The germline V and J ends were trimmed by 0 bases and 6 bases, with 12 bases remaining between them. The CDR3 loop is CATSRDRAGRNSPLHF. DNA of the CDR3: TGTGCCACCAGCAGAGATAGGGCCGGGCGTAATTCACCCCTCCACTTT.

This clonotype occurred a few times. The CDR3 coding sequence is TGTGCCACCTTTTTCTCTGGAAACACCATATATTTT. Translated, it gives CATFFSGNTIYF. The chain recombines TRBV12-3 or TRBV12-4 with TRBJ1-3; D ambiguous. V lost 10 bases, J lost 0 bases, and 7 bases lay in between. This CDR3 comprises 12 residues.

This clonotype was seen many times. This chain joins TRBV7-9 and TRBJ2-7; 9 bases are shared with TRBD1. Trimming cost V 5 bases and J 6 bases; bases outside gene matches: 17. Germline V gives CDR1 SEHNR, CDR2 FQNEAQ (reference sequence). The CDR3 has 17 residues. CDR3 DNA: TGTGCCAGCAGCCGAGGGGGACAGGGTGCGGCCTTTTCCGAGCAGTACTTC. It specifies CASSRGGQGAAFSEQYF.

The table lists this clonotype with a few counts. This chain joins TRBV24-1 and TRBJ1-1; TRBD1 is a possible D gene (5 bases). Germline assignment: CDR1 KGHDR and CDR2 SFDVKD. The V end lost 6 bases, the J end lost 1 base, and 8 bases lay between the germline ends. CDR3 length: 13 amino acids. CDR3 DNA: TGTGCCACCAGTCTGGGGGGGAACACTGAAGCTTTCTTT. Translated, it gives CATSLGGNTEAFF.

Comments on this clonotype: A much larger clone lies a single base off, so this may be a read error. The CDR3 DNA is TGCAGAGCTAGTTTGGAGTTTAGCACAGATACGCAGTATTTT. Encoded protein: CRASLEFSTDTQYF. This chain links TRBV20-1 with TRBJ2-3, with D unresolved. The CDR3 extends over 14 amino acids. The germline gives CDR1 DFQATT, CDR2 SNEGSKA (reference sequence).

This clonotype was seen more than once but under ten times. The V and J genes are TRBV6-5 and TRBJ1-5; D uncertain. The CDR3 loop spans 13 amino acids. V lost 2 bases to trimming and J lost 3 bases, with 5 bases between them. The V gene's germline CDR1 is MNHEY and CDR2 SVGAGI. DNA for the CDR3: TGTGCCAGCAGTTACGACATCAATCAGCCCCAGCATTTT. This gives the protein CASSYDINQPQHF.

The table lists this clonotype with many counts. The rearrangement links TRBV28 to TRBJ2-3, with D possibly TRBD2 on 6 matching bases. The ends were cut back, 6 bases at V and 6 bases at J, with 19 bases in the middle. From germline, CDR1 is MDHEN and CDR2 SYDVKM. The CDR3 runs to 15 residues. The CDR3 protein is CASRARDLVRDTQYF. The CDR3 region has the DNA TGTGCCAGCAGAGCCAGGGACTTGGTGAGGGATACGCAGTATTTT.

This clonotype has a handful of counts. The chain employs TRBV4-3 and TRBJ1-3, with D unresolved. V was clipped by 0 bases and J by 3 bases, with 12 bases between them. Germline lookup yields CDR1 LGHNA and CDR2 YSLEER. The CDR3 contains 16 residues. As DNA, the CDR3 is TGCGCCAGCAGCCAAGATTTCGGGTTTAATGGAAACACCATATATTTT. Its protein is CASSQDFGFNGNTIYF.

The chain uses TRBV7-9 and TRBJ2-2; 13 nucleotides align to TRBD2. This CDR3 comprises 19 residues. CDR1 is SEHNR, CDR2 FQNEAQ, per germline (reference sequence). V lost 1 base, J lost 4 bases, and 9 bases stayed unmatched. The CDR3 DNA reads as TGTGCCAGCAGCTTAGTAGGGACTAGCGGGATCCCGGGCACCGGGGAGCTGTTTTTT. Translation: CASSLVGTSGIPGTGELFF.

CDR3 nucleotides: TGCAGTGCCGACCAGGGTTACACTGAAGCTTTCTTT. It specifies CSADQGYTEAFF. The chain employs TRBV20-1 and TRBJ1-1; D is possibly TRBD1 (5 bases). V dropped 6 bases and J dropped 3 bases, with 11 bases sitting between them. The germline V gene has CDR1 DFQATT and CDR2 SNEGSKA (reference sequence). This CDR3 has 12 amino acids.

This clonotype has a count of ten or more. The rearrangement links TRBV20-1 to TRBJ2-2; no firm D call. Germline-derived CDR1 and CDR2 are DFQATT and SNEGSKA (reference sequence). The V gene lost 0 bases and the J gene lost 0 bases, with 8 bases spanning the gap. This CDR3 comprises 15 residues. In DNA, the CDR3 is TGCAGTGCTAGAGACGGACGGGCGAACACCGGGGAGCTGTTTTTT. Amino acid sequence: CSARDGRANTGELFF.